Sequencing of this TCR beta chain was carried out in a study of blood T cell repertoires in COVID-19. Study summary: Researchers got acute and convalescent COVID-19 samples from the United States, Italy and Spain.

Trimming cost V 7 bases and J 7 bases, with 13 bases left between them. CDR1 MNHEY and CDR2 SVGAGI come from the germline V gene. This CDR3 comprises 12 residues. The Seattle patients, enrolled during active infection, were followed longitudinally. In the original analysis: Nucleated cell number was recorded as an estimate derived from reference gene primer amplification. Assay: immunoSEQ multiplex PCR; the TCRdb copy retains only in-frame clones and omits some. D and trimming come from the DNA, and the V and J calls and clone size come from that table. The sample contains about 390,000 clones, around 87% of which appear only once.

The sample was peripheral blood. This chain links TRBV6-5 with TRBJ1-2; D unclear. The TCR was taken from a woman in her sixties or seventies with COVID-19, enrolled during active disease. For the CDR3, the DNA is TGTGCCAGCACCCTAAATTATCTTGGCTACACCTTC. Protein sequence: CASTLNYLGYTF.